This TCR beta chain was identified during a study of siplizumab effects on memory and regulatory T cells. Notes on the study in general: Siplizumab, the agent tested, significantly reduced alloreactive sequences traceable to unstimulated CD4+ memory cells. Few alloreactive clones mapped to unstimulated subsets. Naive T cell populations appeared to exhibit greater diversity than memory cells and appeared to be major alloresponse contributors.

Remarks on this clone: Its target is not known.

V dropped 4 bases and J dropped 9 bases, with 9 bases sitting between them. The CDR3 is made up of 11 amino acids. CDR1 SNHLY and CDR2 FYNNEI come from the germline V gene. Assays captured roughly 9.3 x 10^4 TCR templates per sample. Produced via immunoSEQ multiplex PCR; TCRdb's table is partial and in-frame only. The data hold about 120,000 clones, with around 93% observed a single time. Material: non-Treg CD4+ T cells sorted from blood. The gene calls are TRBV2 and TRBJ1-1, with D possibly TRBD1 on 6 matching bases. This TCR came from a human donor in good health. For the CDR3, the DNA is TGTGCCAGCAGTGGGGGGGCCCAAGCTTTCTTT. This encodes CASSGGAQAFF.